What follows describes a single T cell receptor beta chain. The antigen is unknown. This sample's time point: blood from clinic visit 5 months post-surgery; TSC patient then seizure free. The sequenced cases were selected for having the highest brain T cell transcript signatures. Pre-surgery treatment included at least one anti-epileptic drug. The CDR3 covers 11 residues. V shed 2 bases, J shed 13 bases, and the junction held 2 bases outside the gene matches. This specimen comes from a study of brain T cells in children with intractable seizures. General observations from the study: HCMV serostatus was not known, and viral specificity came from CDR3 similarity only. Clones missing pre-surgery may reflect undersampling of that blood sample.

Measured with immunoSEQ multiplex PCR; TCRdb has only the in-frame clones, and not every one. The data show hundreds of thousands of clones, approximately 93% seen once. The source of this sequence is a boy less than two years old with tuberous sclerosis and intractable seizures. The chain is built from TRBV12-3 or TRBV12-4 and TRBJ1-5; 7 bases match TRBD1. Material: peripheral blood, obtained more than 4 months after surgery. The CDR3, as DNA: TGTGCCAGCAGTTTAACGGACAGGCAGCATTTT. This sequence encodes CASSLTDRQHF.